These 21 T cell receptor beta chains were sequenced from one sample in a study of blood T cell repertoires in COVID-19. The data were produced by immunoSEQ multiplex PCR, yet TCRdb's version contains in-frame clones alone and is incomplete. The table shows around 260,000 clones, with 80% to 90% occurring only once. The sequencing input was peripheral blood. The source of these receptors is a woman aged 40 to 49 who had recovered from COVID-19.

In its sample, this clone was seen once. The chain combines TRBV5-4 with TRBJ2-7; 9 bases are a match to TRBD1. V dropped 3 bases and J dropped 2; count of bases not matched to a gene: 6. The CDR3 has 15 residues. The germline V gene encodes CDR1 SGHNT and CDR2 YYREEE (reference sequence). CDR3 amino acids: CASSWGQGRTYEQYF. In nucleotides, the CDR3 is TGTGCCAGCAGCTGGGGACAGGGAAGGACCTACGAGCAGTACTTC.

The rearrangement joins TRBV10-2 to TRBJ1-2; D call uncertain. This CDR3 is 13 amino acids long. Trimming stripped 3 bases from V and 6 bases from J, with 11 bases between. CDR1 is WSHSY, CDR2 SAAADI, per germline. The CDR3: CASSDQQLHGYTF. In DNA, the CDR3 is TGCGCCAGCAGTGATCAACAGTTGCATGGCTACACCTTC.

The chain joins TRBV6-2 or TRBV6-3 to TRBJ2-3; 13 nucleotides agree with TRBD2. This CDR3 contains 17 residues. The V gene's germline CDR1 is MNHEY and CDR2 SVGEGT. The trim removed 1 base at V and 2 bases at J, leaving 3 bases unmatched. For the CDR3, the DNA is TGTGCCAGCAGTTACTTCACTAGCGGGGGGGCCACAGATACGCAGTATTTT. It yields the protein CASSYFTSGGATDTQYF.

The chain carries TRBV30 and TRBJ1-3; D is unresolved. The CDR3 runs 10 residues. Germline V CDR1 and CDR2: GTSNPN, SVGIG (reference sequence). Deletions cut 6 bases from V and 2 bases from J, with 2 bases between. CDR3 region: CACTGNTIYF. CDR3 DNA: TGTGCCTGTACTGGAAACACCATATATTTT.

The CDR3 protein is CASSEALLAFRNEQFF. The DNA for the CDR3 is TGTGCCAGCAGTGAAGCCCTCCTAGCGTTCCGGAATGAGCAGTTCTTC. This sequence joins TRBV2 and TRBJ2-1, with D perhaps TRBD2 (6 bases). The germline CDR1 and CDR2 sequences are SNHLY and FYNNEI. The CDR3 length is 16 residues. V was cut by 0 bases and J by 7 bases, with 16 bases left in between. The whole variable domain, remainder taken from reference TRBV2 and TRBJ2-1, is EPEVTQTPSHQVTQMGQEVILRCVPISNHLYFYWYRQILGQKVEFLVSFYNNEISEKSEIFDDQFSVERPDGSNFTLKIRSTKLEDSAMYFCASSEALLAFRNEQFFGPGTRLTVL.

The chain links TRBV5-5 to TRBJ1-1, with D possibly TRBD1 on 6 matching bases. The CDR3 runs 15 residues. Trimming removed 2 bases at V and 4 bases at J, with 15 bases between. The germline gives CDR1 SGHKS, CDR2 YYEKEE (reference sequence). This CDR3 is CASSLVPGVITEAFF. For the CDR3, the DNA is TGTGCCAGCAGCTTAGTCCCAGGGGTTATCACTGAAGCTTTCTTT. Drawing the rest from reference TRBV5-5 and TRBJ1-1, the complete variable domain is DAGVTQSPTHLIKTRGQQVTLRCSPISGHKSVSWYQQVLGQGPQFIFQYYEKEERGRGNFPDRFSARQFPNYSSELNVNALLLGDSALYLCASSLVPGVITEAFFGQGTRLTVV.

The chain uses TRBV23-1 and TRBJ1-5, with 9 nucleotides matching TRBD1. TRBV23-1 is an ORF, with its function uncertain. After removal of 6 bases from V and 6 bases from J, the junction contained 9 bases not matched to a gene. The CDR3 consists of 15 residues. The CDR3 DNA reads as TGCGCCAGCAGCGGGGGACAGGGTGGGGCTCAGCCCCAGCATTTT. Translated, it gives CASSGGQGGAQPQHF.

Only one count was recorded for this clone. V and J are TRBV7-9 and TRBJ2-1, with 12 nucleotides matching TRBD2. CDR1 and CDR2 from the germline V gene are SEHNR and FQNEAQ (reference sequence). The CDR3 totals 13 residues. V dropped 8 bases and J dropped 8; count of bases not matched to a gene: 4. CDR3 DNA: TGTGCCAGCGCCCTAGCGGGGGGGGATGAGCAGTTCTTC. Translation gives CASALAGGDEQFF.

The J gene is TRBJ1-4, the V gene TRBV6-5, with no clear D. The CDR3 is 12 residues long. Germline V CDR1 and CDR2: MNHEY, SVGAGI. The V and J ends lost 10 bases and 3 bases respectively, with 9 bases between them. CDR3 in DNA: TGTGCCATCCAGCGTCCTAATGAAAAACTGTTTTTT. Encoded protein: CAIQRPNEKLFF.

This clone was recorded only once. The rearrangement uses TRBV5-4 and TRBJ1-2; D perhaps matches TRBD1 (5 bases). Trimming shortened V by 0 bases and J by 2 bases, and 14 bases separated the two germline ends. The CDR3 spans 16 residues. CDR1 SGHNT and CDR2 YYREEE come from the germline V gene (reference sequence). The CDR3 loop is CASSLGGTSENYGYTF. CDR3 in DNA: TGTGCCAGCAGCTTGGGGGGGACTTCTGAAAACTATGGCTACACCTTC. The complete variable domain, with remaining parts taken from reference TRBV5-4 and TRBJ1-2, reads ETGVTQSPTHLIKTRGQQVTLRCSSQSGHNTVSWYQQALGQGPQFIFQYYREEENGRGNFPPRFSGLQFPNYSSELNVNALELDDSALYLCASSLGGTSENYGYTFGSGTRLTVV.

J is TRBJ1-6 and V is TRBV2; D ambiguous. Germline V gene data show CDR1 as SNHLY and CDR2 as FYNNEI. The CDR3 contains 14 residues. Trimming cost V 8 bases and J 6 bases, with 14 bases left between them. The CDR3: CASGGGWVNSPLHF. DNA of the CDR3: TGTGCCAGCGGCGGAGGGTGGGTTAATTCACCCCTCCACTTT.

CDR3 amino acids: CASSPTGKSTEAFF. For the CDR3, the DNA is TGTGCCAGCTCACCTACAGGGAAGTCCACTGAAGCTTTCTTT. The rearrangement uses TRBV18 and TRBJ1-1; possibly TRBD1 for D (6 bases). Between the trimmed V and J ends, which lost 3 bases and 4 bases, there was a span of 12 bases. CDR1 and CDR2 from the germline V gene are KGHSH and LQKENI. This CDR3 comprises 14 residues.

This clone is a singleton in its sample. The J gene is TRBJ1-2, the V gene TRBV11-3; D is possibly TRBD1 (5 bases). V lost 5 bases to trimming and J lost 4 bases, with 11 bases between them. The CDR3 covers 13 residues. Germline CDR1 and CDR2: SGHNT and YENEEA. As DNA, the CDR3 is TGTGCCAGCAGCCCCAGGGAAACCTATGGCTACACCTTC. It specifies CASSPRETYGYTF. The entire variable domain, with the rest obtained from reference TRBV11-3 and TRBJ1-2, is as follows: EAGVVQSPRYKIIEKKQPVAFWCNPISGHNTLYWYLQNLGQGPELLIRYENEEAVDDSQLPKDRFSAERLKGVDSTLKIQPAELGDSAVYLCASSPRETYGYTFGSGTRLTVV.

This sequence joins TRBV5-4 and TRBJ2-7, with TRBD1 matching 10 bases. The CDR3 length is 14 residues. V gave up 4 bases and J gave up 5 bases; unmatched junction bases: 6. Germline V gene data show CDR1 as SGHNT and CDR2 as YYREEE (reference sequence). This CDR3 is CASSPRDRGNEQYF. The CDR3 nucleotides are TGTGCCAGCAGCCCCCGGGACAGGGGCAACGAGCAGTACTTC.

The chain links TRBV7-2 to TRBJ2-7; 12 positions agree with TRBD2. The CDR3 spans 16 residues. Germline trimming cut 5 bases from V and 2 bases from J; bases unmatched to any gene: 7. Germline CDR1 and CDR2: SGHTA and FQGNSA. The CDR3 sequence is CASSRRASGGAYEQYF. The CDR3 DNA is TGTGCCAGCAGCCGCAGGGCTAGCGGGGGGGCCTACGAGCAGTACTTC.

CDR3 bases: TGCGCCAGCACCTCGGGGTGGACAGGGGATGGCTACACCTTC. It is translated as CASTSGWTGDGYTF. The rearrangement uses TRBV5-1 and TRBJ1-2, with TRBD1 matching 9 bases. After removal of 6 bases from V and 6 bases from J, the junction contained 9 bases not matched to a gene. The CDR3 runs to 14 residues. Germline CDR1 SGHRS, CDR2 YFSETQ. Filled out from reference TRBV5-1 and TRBJ1-2, the complete variable domain reads KAGVTQTPRYLIKTRGQQVTLSCSPISGHRSVSWYQQTPGQGLQFLFEYFSETQRNKGNFPGRFSGRQFSNSRSEMNVSTLELGDSALYLCASTSGWTGDGYTFGSGTRLTVV.

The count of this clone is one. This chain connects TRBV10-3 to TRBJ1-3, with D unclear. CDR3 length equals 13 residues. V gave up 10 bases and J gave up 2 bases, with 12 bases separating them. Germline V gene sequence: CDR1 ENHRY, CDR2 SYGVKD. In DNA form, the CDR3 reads TGTGCCACCGCCTTCCTAACTGGAAACACCATATATTTT. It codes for CATAFLTGNTIYF.

The CDR3 DNA follows: TGTGCCAGCGGGAGGGGACCGGAGACCTACGAGCAGTACTTC. Translation gives CASGRGPETYEQYF. V is TRBV27 and J is TRBJ2-7; 7 bases are shared with TRBD2. The CDR3 consists of 14 residues. The J segment lost 2 bases and the V segment lost 8 bases, leaving 9 bases of the junction unmatched. Germline CDR1 reads MNHEY; CDR2 reads SMNVEV (reference sequence).

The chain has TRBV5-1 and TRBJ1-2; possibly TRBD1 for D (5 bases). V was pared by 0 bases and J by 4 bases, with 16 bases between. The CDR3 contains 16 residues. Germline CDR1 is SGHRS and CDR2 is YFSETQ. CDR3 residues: CASSLDMTAVFYGYTF. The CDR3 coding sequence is TGCGCCAGCAGCTTGGATATGACAGCTGTATTCTATGGCTACACCTTC.

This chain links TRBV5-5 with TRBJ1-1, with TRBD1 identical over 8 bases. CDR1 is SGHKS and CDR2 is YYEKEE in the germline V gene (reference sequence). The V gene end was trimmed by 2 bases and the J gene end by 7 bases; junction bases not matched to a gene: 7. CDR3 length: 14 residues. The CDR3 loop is CASSLQGVGIEAFF. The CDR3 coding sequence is TGTGCCAGCAGCTTACAGGGGGTCGGAATTGAAGCTTTCTTT.

The CDR3 spells CASRRQGWDTDTQYF. CDR3 in DNA: TGTGCCAGCAGGAGACAGGGCTGGGACACAGATACGCAGTATTTT. The rearrangement links TRBV6-5 to TRBJ2-3; 7 positions agree with TRBD1. Germline CDR1 and CDR2: MNHEY and SVGAGI. The CDR3 is 15 residues long. After removal of 6 bases from V and 2 bases from J, the junction contained 8 bases not matched to a gene.